The clone carrying this T cell receptor beta chain was detected only once. The data belong to a study of blood T cell repertoires in COVID-19. V shed 9 bases and J shed 3 bases, with 18 bases lying between them. This CDR3 comprises 15 residues. Germline assignment: CDR1 LNHDA and CDR2 SQIVND (reference sequence). As processed by the authors: Reference gene primer amplification yielded estimated nucleated cell counts. TCRdb keeps only in-frame clones here, not all; method: immunoSEQ multiplex PCR. The V and J calls and clone size come from that table; D and trimming were worked out from the DNA. The data show roughly 120,000 clones, with around 91% seen just once and 3.8% held by the top ten.

The receptor comes from a woman aged 55 to 70 with COVID-19, enrolled during active disease. The sequenced sample consisted of peripheral blood. The V call is TRBV19, the J call TRBJ1-3; D is ambiguous. The CDR3 here is CASRPAPGIGNTIYF. CDR3 coding DNA: TGTGCCAGCAGACCCGCTCCGGGGATTGGAAACACCATATATTTT.